Included here is one T cell receptor (beta chain) sequence, with context. Trimming took off 6 bases at V and 6 bases at J, with 12 bases between the two ends. Germline values: CDR1 SGHDT, CDR2 YYEEEE. The CDR3 has 12 amino acids. This sample was included in a study of blood T cell repertoires in COVID-19. Whole-study context: Researchers got acute and convalescent COVID-19 samples from the United States, Italy and Spain. T cells, B-cell-depleted T cells, or PBMCs provided the cDNA or gDNA that served as material.

The authors' processing: For nucleated cells, counts were estimated from reference gene primer amplification. Using immunoSEQ multiplex PCR, the repertoire was profiled, and TCRdb retains in-frame clones only, with some absent. D and trimming come from the DNA, and the V and J calls and clone size come from that table. Seen here are 200,000 to 300,000 clones, around nine tenths observed once, and the top ten hold approximately 9.8%. What was sequenced was peripheral blood. The sequence was obtained from a man aged 40-49 years who had recovered from COVID-19. The genes are TRBV5-6 and TRBJ1-2; D is perhaps TRBD1 (5 bases). This chain's CDR3 is CASKLSGNGYTF. The CDR3 bases are TGTGCCAGCAAGCTCTCAGGGAATGGCTACACCTTC.